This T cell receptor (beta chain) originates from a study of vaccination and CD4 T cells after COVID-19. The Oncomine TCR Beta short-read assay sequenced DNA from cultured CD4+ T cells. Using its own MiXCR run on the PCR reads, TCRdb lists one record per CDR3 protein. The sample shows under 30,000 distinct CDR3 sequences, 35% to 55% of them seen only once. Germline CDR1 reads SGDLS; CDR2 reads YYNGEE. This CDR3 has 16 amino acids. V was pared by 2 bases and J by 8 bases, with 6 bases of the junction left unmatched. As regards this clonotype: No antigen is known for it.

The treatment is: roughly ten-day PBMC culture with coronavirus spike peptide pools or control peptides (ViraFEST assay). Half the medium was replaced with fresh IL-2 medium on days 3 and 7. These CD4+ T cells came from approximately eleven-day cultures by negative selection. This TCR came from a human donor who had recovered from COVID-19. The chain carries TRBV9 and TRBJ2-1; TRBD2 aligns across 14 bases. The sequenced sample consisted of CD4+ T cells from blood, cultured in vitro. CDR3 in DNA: TGTGCCAGCAGCGTGGCCGGGACTAGCGGGGGCCATGAGCAGTTCTTC. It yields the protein CASSVAGTSGGHEQFF.